One sample yielded the 26 T cell receptor beta chains listed below, sequenced in a study of cytomegalovirus exposure and HLA in healthy donors. Only in-frame clones appear in the TCRdb table, and some are missing; sequencing was by immunoSEQ multiplex PCR. Of 200,000 to 250,000 clones in the sample, 80% to 90% were seen once. Sequencing was performed on PBMCs. These receptors originate from a woman aged 18-29 years in good health and CMV-seropositive.

The CDR3 protein is CASSPTSGRERETQYF. As DNA, the CDR3 is TGCGCCAGCAGCCCGACTAGCGGGAGGGAAAGAGAGACCCAGTACTTC. V is TRBV4-1 and J is TRBJ2-5, with TRBD2 matching 14 bases. Looked up from germline, CDR1 is MGHRA and CDR2 is YSYEKL. The CDR3 is 16 amino acids. Trimming took 4 bases from V and 4 from J; bases not matched to a gene: 5.

The J gene is TRBJ2-1, the V gene TRBV29-1; possibly TRBD2 for D (5 bases). This CDR3 region has 18 residues. With 1 base removed from V and 0 bases from J, the gap between germline ends came to 19 bases. CDR1 is SQVTM and CDR2 is ANQGSEA in the germline V gene. CDR3 sequence: CSVEGHQRQVSSYNEQFF. DNA for the CDR3: TGCAGCGTTGAAGGGCATCAGCGGCAGGTGAGCTCCTACAATGAGCAGTTCTTC.

The chain is built from TRBV10-3 and TRBJ2-5; TRBD2 matches at 8 bases. The germline V gene has CDR1 ENHRY and CDR2 SYGVKD. CDR3 size: 15 residues. Trimming took 5 bases from V and 3 from J; bases not matched to a gene: 8. The CDR3 nucleotides read TGTGCCATCAGTTATCGATCGACTAGCGAAGAGACCCAGTACTTC. Amino acid sequence: CAISYRSTSEETQYF.

J is TRBJ2-3 and V is TRBV28; 7 bases are shared with TRBD1. The CDR3 totals 20 residues. Germline CDR1 is MDHEN and CDR2 is SYDVKM. With 7 bases clipped from V and 0 bases from J, the junction kept 22 bases outside the gene matches. CDR3 amino acids: CASTPGPHKGANPSTDTQYF. CDR3 nucleotides: TGTGCCAGCACCCCGGGGCCCCATAAGGGGGCCAACCCTAGCACAGATACGCAGTATTTT.

The chain carries TRBV4-1 and TRBJ2-5; TRBD1 is a possible D gene (5 bases). Trimming cost V 1 base and J 4 bases, with 16 bases left between them. The CDR3 runs 16 residues. In germline, CDR1 is MGHRA, CDR2 YSYEKL. The CDR3 DNA reads TGCGCCAGCAGCCAAGGTGGGCAGGGTTTGGTAGAGACCCAGTACTTC. The encoded protein is CASSQGGQGLVETQYF.

The CDR3 DNA reads as TGTGCCAGCAGTGTGGGCCCTAACTATGGCTACACCTTC. Translated: CASSVGPNYGYTF. This sequence joins TRBV6-1 and TRBJ1-2, with D unclear. CDR1 is MNHNS, CDR2 SASEGT, per germline. This CDR3 has 13 residues. Trimming shortened V by 4 bases and J by 0 bases, and 6 bases separated the two germline ends.

The rearrangement uses TRBV19 and TRBJ2-7; D is possibly TRBD1 (6 bases). The germline V and J ends were trimmed by 5 bases and 2 bases, with 13 bases remaining between them. Germline V gene sequence: CDR1 LNHDA, CDR2 SQIVND (reference sequence). The CDR3 has 14 amino acids. The chain's CDR3 is CASSLGAGAYEQYF. The CDR3, as DNA: TGTGCCAGTAGTTTAGGTGCAGGGGCCTACGAGCAGTACTTC.

V and J are TRBV9 and TRBJ2-2; D perhaps matches TRBD2 (5 bases). Trimming removed 10 bases from V and 2 bases from J, with 15 bases in between. This CDR3 spans 14 amino acids. Germline CDR1 reads SGDLS; CDR2 reads YYNGEE. The CDR3 spells CAGSEGSNTGELFF. The CDR3 nucleotides read TGTGCCGGATCTGAGGGATCTAACACCGGGGAGCTGTTTTTT.

The chain joins TRBV4-1 to TRBJ2-4; D perhaps matches TRBD1 (6 bases). V lost 3 bases and J lost 8, with 26 bases in between. CDR1 is MGHRA and CDR2 is YSYEKL in the germline V gene. This CDR3 comprises 18 residues. The CDR3 reads CASSHLTGTLTGRDIQYF. CDR3 DNA: TGCGCCAGCAGCCACCTTACCGGGACACTTACTGGTCGGGACATTCAGTACTTC.

The gene calls are TRBV2 and TRBJ2-1; TRBD2 agrees at 7 bases. Looked up from germline, CDR1 is SNHLY and CDR2 is FYNNEI. The V and J ends lost 3 bases and 8 bases, in that order; junction bases with no gene match: 10. There are 15 residues in the CDR3. CDR3: CASSDLGGSVDEQFF. DNA for the CDR3: TGTGCCAGCAGTGACCTTGGCGGGAGTGTCGATGAGCAGTTCTTC.

The chain recombines TRBV4-1 with TRBJ2-1; 8 nucleotides align to TRBD2. This CDR3 has 14 amino acids. Germline CDR1 MGHRA, CDR2 YSYEKL. Unmatched junction bases numbered 3, after V lost 4 bases and J lost 4 bases. CDR3 DNA sequence: TGCGCCAGCAGCCTAGCGGGACCGTACAATGAGCAGTTCTTC. As protein: CASSLAGPYNEQFF.

This clone was detected only once. The chain joins TRBV2 to TRBJ1-1; perhaps TRBD1 as D (6 bases). The CDR3 loop spans 15 amino acids. V shed 5 bases and J shed 0 bases, with 13 bases lying between them. Per germline, CDR1 SNHLY and CDR2 FYNNEI. Here the CDR3 reads CASSPRTVLNTEAFF. In DNA form, the CDR3 reads TGTGCCAGCAGTCCTAGGACAGTTTTGAACACTGAAGCTTTCTTT.

The chain has TRBV7-3 and TRBJ1-4, with TRBD1 matching 11 bases. V was clipped by 0 bases and J by 6 bases; unmatched bases: 0. CDR3 length: 15 amino acids. Germline V CDR1 and CDR2: SGHTA, FQGTGA. CDR3 sequence (DNA): TGTGCCAGCAGCTTAACGGGACAGGGGGATGAAAAACTGTTTTTT. Translating gives CASSLTGQGDEKLFF.

The V and J genes are TRBV19 and TRBJ1-1, with TRBD1 matching over 12 bases. Per germline, CDR1 LNHDA and CDR2 SQIVND (reference sequence). The CDR3 spans 18 residues. V trimming: 5 bases; J trimming: 5 bases; junction bases outside the gene matches: 15. The CDR3 DNA is TGTGCCAGTAGTTCACTATTCCCGGGACAGGGGGCAAGGACTGAAGCTTTCTTT. Amino acid sequence: CASSSLFPGQGARTEAFF.

The CDR3 nucleotides are TGTGCCTCCCAGGGGAGGACTAGCGGGAGATTCAGCTCCTACAATGAGCAGTTCTTC. Translating gives CASQGRTSGRFSSYNEQFF. The V and J genes are TRBV2 and TRBJ2-1, with 13 bases lining up with TRBD2. The CDR3 covers 19 residues. The ends lost 11 bases at V and 0 bases at J; junction bases unmatched: 16. The germline V gene has CDR1 SNHLY and CDR2 FYNNEI.

This clone was observed a handful of times. V usage is TRBV30 and J usage is TRBJ2-3; 14 bases align to TRBD2. V was pared by 2 bases and J by 1 base, with 2 bases of the junction left unmatched. Germline V CDR1 and CDR2: GTSNPN, SVGIG (reference sequence). The CDR3 extends over 16 amino acids. The CDR3 coding sequence is TGTGCCTGGAGTCAGGGACTAGCGGGGGGCACAGATACGCAGTATTTT. It encodes CAWSQGLAGGTDTQYF.

This chain links TRBV30 with TRBJ1-4; D is perhaps TRBD1 (5 bases). The CDR3 runs 11 residues. Germline V CDR1 and CDR2: GTSNPN, SVGIG (reference sequence). V was clipped by 5 bases and J by 8 bases, with 9 bases between them. CDR3 DNA sequence: TGTGCCTGGGAGCGGGGCGAAAAACTGTTTTTT. Translated, it gives CAWERGEKLFF.

The rearrangement links TRBV14 to TRBJ2-7; the match to TRBD2 covers 9 bases. V shed 0 bases and J 5 bases; nucleotides not matched to a gene: 11. CDR3 size: 17 residues. The germline V gene encodes CDR1 SGHDN and CDR2 FVKESK. The CDR3 loop is CASSQEVGGRAIHEQYF. The DNA of the CDR3 is TGTGCCAGCAGCCAAGAAGTTGGCGGGAGGGCCATCCACGAGCAGTACTTC.

This sequence joins TRBV7-8 and TRBJ2-1; TRBD2 agrees at 8 bases. Germline values: CDR1 SGHVS, CDR2 FQNEAQ. This CDR3 has 15 amino acids. After removal of 4 bases from V and 7 bases from J, the junction contained 9 bases not matched to a gene. CDR3 sequence reads: CASSSSGSPANEQFF. DNA for the CDR3: TGTGCCAGCAGCTCAAGCGGGAGTCCGGCGAATGAGCAGTTCTTC.

The chain carries TRBV29-1 and TRBJ2-3; D possibly corresponds to TRBD2 (5 bases). V dropped 0 bases and J dropped 2 bases, with 15 bases sitting between them. This CDR3 is 16 amino acids long. Germline V gives CDR1 SQVTM, CDR2 ANQGSEA. The CDR3 spells CSVEDTAAASTDTQYF. As DNA, the CDR3 is TGCAGCGTTGAAGATACGGCAGCGGCCTCCACAGATACGCAGTATTTT.

V and J are TRBV28 and TRBJ2-7; D is undetermined. Germline V gene sequence: CDR1 MDHEN, CDR2 SYDVKM. The CDR3 sequence is 20 residues long. Between the trimmed V and J ends, which lost 4 bases and 2 bases, there was a span of 30 bases. The CDR3 coding sequence is TGTGCCAGCAGTTCTATAACAACGTCAGGCAATCGACGGCACCCCTACGAGCAGTACTTC. As protein: CASSSITTSGNRRHPYEQYF.

V usage is TRBV4-1 and J usage is TRBJ1-2, with no clear D. The germline CDR1 and CDR2 sequences are MGHRA and YSYEKL. Deletions cut 1 base from V and 8 bases from J, with 17 bases between. The CDR3 runs 15 residues. CDR3 region: CASSQGLLRGGGYTF. DNA of the CDR3: TGCGCCAGCAGCCAAGGTCTACTCCGCGGCGGGGGCTACACCTTC.

This chain connects TRBV7-9 to TRBJ2-1; TRBD2 agrees at 9 bases. The trim removed 5 bases at V and 3 bases at J, leaving 8 bases unmatched. Germline V gene sequence: CDR1 SEHNR, CDR2 FQNEAQ (reference sequence). The CDR3 contains 16 residues. The chain's CDR3 is CASSRGGLARYNEQFF. Written as DNA, the CDR3 is TGTGCCAGCAGCCGTGGAGGACTAGCGCGCTACAATGAGCAGTTCTTC.

This chain joins TRBV7-6 and TRBJ2-1; 12 nucleotides align to TRBD2. CDR1 is SGHVS, CDR2 FNYEAQ, per germline. The CDR3 is 13 residues long. With 6 bases clipped from V and 13 bases from J, the junction kept 7 bases outside the gene matches. The CDR3 spells CASSSTSGRPQFF. Written as DNA, the CDR3 is TGTGCCAGCAGTTCCACTAGCGGGAGGCCCCAGTTCTTC.

There are a few counts of this clone. The genes are TRBV6-5 and TRBJ2-7; 7 bases map to TRBD1. V shed 2 bases, J shed 6 bases, and the junction held 7 bases outside the gene matches. From germline, CDR1 is MNHEY and CDR2 SVGAGI. The length of the CDR3 is 14 residues. DNA of the CDR3: TGTGCCAGCAGTTACCTGGGACAGCCTCGCGAGCAGTACTTC. Its protein product is CASSYLGQPREQYF.

V is TRBV19 and J is TRBJ2-1, with 10 bases lining up with TRBD2. Per germline, CDR1 LNHDA and CDR2 SQIVND (reference sequence). This CDR3 has 17 amino acids. Trimming took 3 bases from V and 2 from J; bases not matched to a gene: 7. This CDR3 reads CASSMDLAGVTYNEQFF. The CDR3 DNA reads as TGTGCCAGTAGTATGGATCTAGCGGGAGTAACCTACAATGAGCAGTTCTTC.